The 20 T cell receptor beta chains in this list originate from one sample, sequenced in a study of T cell repertoires in cytomegalovirus infection. From the reads, TCRdb called clonotypes with MiXCR, one entry per CDR3 protein. The sample carries 510,000 or so distinct CDR3 sequences, more than 25% recorded once. Sequenced input: PBMCs. The receptors were sampled from a human donor in good health (CMV status not recorded). Some clones in this sample may be carry-over from other donors' samples.

The chain employs TRBV7-6 and TRBJ2-1; D uncertain. Germline V lookup: CDR1 SGHVS, CDR2 FNYEAQ. The CDR3 spans 12 residues. V shed 2 bases and J shed 10 bases, with 9 bases lying between them. CDR3 amino acids: CASSLIRREQFF. The CDR3 DNA is TGTGCCAGCAGCTTAATTCGGCGGGAGCAGTTCTTC.

This clonotype was picked up a small number of times. This CDR3 reads CASSLAGGSLYNEQFF. CDR3 coding DNA: TGTGCCAGCAGCTTGGCCGGCGGGAGTTTATACAATGAGCAGTTCTTC. The chain recombines TRBV7-9 with TRBJ2-1, with 7 bases aligning to TRBD2. The ends lost 3 bases at V and 4 bases at J; junction bases unmatched: 9. CDR1 and CDR2 (germline): SEHNR, FQNEAQ (reference sequence). This CDR3 has 16 residues. Drawing the rest from reference TRBV7-9 and TRBJ2-1, the complete variable domain is DTGVSQNPRHKITKRGQNVTFRCDPISEHNRLYWYRQTLGQGPEFLTYFQNEAQLEKSRLLSDRFSAERPKGSFSTLEIQRTEQGDSAMYLCASSLAGGSLYNEQFFGPGTRLTVL.

The chain uses TRBV6-2 or TRBV6-3 and TRBJ2-1; D not resolved. This CDR3 has 12 residues. The germline gives CDR1 MNHEY, CDR2 SVGEGT. Trimming took off 6 bases at V and 8 bases at J, with 11 bases between the two ends. CDR3 nucleotides: TGTGCCAGCAGCCCAATGAGCGATGAGCAGTTCTTC. It encodes CASSPMSDEQFF.

The table lists this clonotype with a few counts. V and J are TRBV12-3 or TRBV12-4 and TRBJ2-7, with TRBD2 as a possible D gene (8 bases). CDR3 length: 14 residues. V lost 4 bases and J 7 bases, leaving 17 bases between the germline ends. CDR3 in DNA: TGTGCCAGCAGTTCCCGGGAGGGGGCGGGAGAGCAGTACGTC. It specifies CASSSREGAGEQYV.

This clonotype has a handful of counts. V and J are TRBV6-2 or TRBV6-3 and TRBJ2-3; D not resolved. The V end was cut by 6 bases, the J end by 1 base, with 8 bases between. The CDR3 is made up of 13 amino acids. Germline V gene data show CDR1 as MNHEY and CDR2 as SVGEGT. The CDR3 nucleotides are TGTGCCAGCAGCAGCTGGCGCACAGATACGCAGTATTTT. This codes for CASSSWRTDTQYF.

The chain has TRBV6-2 or TRBV6-3 and TRBJ1-1; no definite D call. The germline V gene has CDR1 MNHEY and CDR2 SVGEGT. V shed 6 bases and J shed 5 bases, with 16 bases lying between them. The CDR3 runs 14 residues. The CDR3 sequence is CASSPNPEGTEAFF. The CDR3 bases are TGTGCCAGCAGCCCGAACCCAGAGGGAACTGAAGCTTTCTTT.

V gene TRBV7-2 combines with J gene TRBJ2-7; the D gene is possibly TRBD2 (5 bases). In germline, CDR1 is SGHTA, CDR2 FQGNSA. Trimming shortened V by 5 bases and J by 5 bases, and 13 bases separated the two germline ends. This CDR3 has 13 residues. CDR3 residues: CASSPRWGDEQYF. CDR3 bases: TGTGCCAGCAGCCCCAGGTGGGGAGACGAGCAGTACTTC.

The chain recombines TRBV7-2 with TRBJ1-4; D gene unclear. V was shortened by 5 bases and J by 12 bases, with 19 bases between the two germline ends. The CDR3 consists of 14 residues. Germline CDR1 and CDR2: SGHTA and FQGNSA. CDR3 amino acids: CASSRAVGSSQLFF. DNA of the CDR3: TGTGCCAGCAGCAGGGCCGTTGGCAGCTCGCAACTGTTTTTT.

This chain connects TRBV12-3 or TRBV12-4 to TRBJ2-7; no clear D gene. This CDR3 spans 13 amino acids. V shed 6 bases and J shed 7 bases, with 16 bases lying between them. CDR3 sequence reads: CASSLGGEWEQYV. The CDR3 DNA follows: TGTGCCAGCAGCCTAGGTGGTGAGTGGGAGCAGTACGTC.

This chain links TRBV15 with TRBJ2-5; D possibly uses TRBD1 or TRBD2 (5 bases each). The CDR3 is 15 residues long. The ends were cut back, 5 bases at V and 1 base at J, with 14 bases in the middle. Germline loops: CDR1 LNHNV, CDR2 YYDKDF (reference sequence). The CDR3 spells CATSPRDGAQETQYF. Written as DNA, the CDR3 is TGTGCCACCAGCCCACGGGACGGGGCCCAAGAGACCCAGTACTTC. Filled out from reference TRBV15 and TRBJ2-5, the complete variable domain reads DAMVIQNPRYQVTQFGKPVTLSCSQTLNHNVMYWYQQKSSQAPKLLFHYYDKDFNNEADTPDNFQSRRPNTSFCFLDIRSPGLGDTAMYLCATSPRDGAQETQYFGPGTRLLVL.

The chain carries TRBV28 and TRBJ2-3, with a possible D match to TRBD1 (6 bases). The CDR3 is 15 amino acids. Trimming pared 3 bases from V and 6 bases from J, leaving 16 bases between. The V gene's germline CDR1 is MDHEN and CDR2 SYDVKM. This CDR3 reads CASSFLTGLGDTQYF. The CDR3 DNA reads TGTGCCAGCAGTTTCCTAACAGGGCTGGGCGATACGCAGTATTTT.

This clonotype was observed a handful of times. The chain recombines TRBV4-3 with TRBJ1-1; D gene uncertain. Germline CDR1 and CDR2: LGHNA and YSLEER. There are 11 residues in the CDR3. Trimming took off 1 base at V and 9 bases at J, with 6 bases between the two ends. The CDR3, as DNA: TGCGCCAGCAGCCAAGGGAACCAAGCTTTCTTT. Encoded protein: CASSQGNQAFF.

The chain uses TRBV9 and TRBJ2-1; TRBD2 matches 8 bases. The germline V gene encodes CDR1 SGDLS and CDR2 YYNGEE. V dropped 0 bases and J dropped 8; count of bases not matched to a gene: 10. The CDR3 is 16 amino acids. The CDR3 DNA reads as TGTGCCAGCAGCGTAGGTTATAGCGGGATAGGCGATGAGCAGTTCTTC. This gives the protein CASSVGYSGIGDEQFF.

This clonotype came up a few times. V and J are TRBV12-3 or TRBV12-4 and TRBJ2-1; 12 positions agree with TRBD2. Unmatched junction bases numbered 5, after V lost 6 bases and J lost 5 bases. The CDR3 contains 15 residues. The CDR3 is CASSRTSGMDNEQFF. The CDR3 bases are TGTGCCAGCAGCCGGACTAGCGGGATGGACAATGAGCAGTTCTTC.

V usage is TRBV28 and J usage is TRBJ2-1, with TRBD2 matching over 11 bases. The junction had 5 bases not matched to a gene; V was cut back by 5 bases and J by 5 bases. CDR1 is MDHEN and CDR2 is SYDVKM in the germline V gene. This CDR3 has 15 residues. For the CDR3, the DNA is TGTGCCAGCAGTCGGACTAGCGGGCATAACAATGAGCAGTTCTTC. It translates to CASSRTSGHNNEQFF.

This clonotype appeared a few times. The CDR3 spells CASIGRAPDTQYF. CDR3 nucleotide sequence: TGTGCCAGCATAGGGAGGGCCCCAGATACGCAGTATTTT. The chain joins TRBV5-4 to TRBJ2-3, with 7 bases aligning to TRBD2. Germline V gene sequence: CDR1 SGHNT, CDR2 YYREEE (reference sequence). Trimming at V came to 6 bases and at J to 4 bases, leaving 5 bases not matched to a gene. CDR3 length: 13 residues.

This clonotype was counted only a few times. The rearrangement links TRBV7-8 to TRBJ2-7, with 9 positions matching TRBD1. J lost 2 bases, V lost 1 base, and 9 bases had no gene match. This CDR3 has 17 amino acids. CDR1 is SGHVS and CDR2 is FQNEAQ in the germline V gene. The CDR3 region has the DNA TGTGCCAGCAGCTTAGGGGCCGGGACAGGGAATACCTACGAGCAGTACTTC. Amino acid sequence: CASSLGAGTGNTYEQYF.

The table lists this clonotype with a few counts. The chain combines TRBV29-1 with TRBJ1-2, with 7 bases identical to TRBD1. Per germline, CDR1 SQVTM and CDR2 ANQGSEA. The CDR3 totals 10 residues. With V trimmed by 4 bases and J by 7 bases, 0 bases remained unmatched. CDR3 nucleotides: TGCAGCGTTGGGGACAGTGGCTACACCTTC. Amino acids: CSVGDSGYTF.

The chain joins TRBV6-2 or TRBV6-3 to TRBJ1-1; D not resolved. Trimming shortened V by 2 bases and J by 1 base, and 8 bases separated the two germline ends. From germline, CDR1 is MNHEY and CDR2 SVGEGT. The CDR3 loop spans 14 amino acids. The CDR3 coding sequence is TGTGCCAGCAGTTACGGCGGAACGAACACTGAAGCTTTCTTT. It specifies CASSYGGTNTEAFF.

In its sample, this clonotype was seen a few times. V is TRBV7-4 and J is TRBJ2-2; 10 nucleotides line up with TRBD2. The CDR3 consists of 15 residues. Unmatched junction bases numbered 3, after V lost 4 bases and J lost 4 bases. The germline CDR1 and CDR2 sequences are SGHVT and SQSDAQ. The CDR3 is CASSSRLAGTGELFF. As DNA, the CDR3 is TGTGCCAGCAGCTCGAGACTAGCGGGCACCGGGGAGCTGTTTTTT.